This T cell receptor beta chain is from a study of blood T cell repertoires in COVID-19. Overall study context: Sources were T cells, B-cell-depleted T cells, or PBMCs; the material itself was cDNA or gDNA.

In the authors' methods: Estimation of nucleated cell counts relied on the amplification of reference gene primers. Only in-frame clones appear in the TCRdb table, and some are missing; sequencing was by immunoSEQ multiplex PCR. D and trimming come from the DNA, and the V and J calls and clone size come from that table. The table includes 200,000 to 250,000 clones, around nine tenths detected once. This CDR3 comprises 17 residues. Trimming cost V 3 bases and J 6 bases; bases outside gene matches: 9. The germline CDR1 and CDR2 sequences are SGHVS and FNYEAQ. This rearrangement joins TRBV7-6 to TRBJ2-3; 13 nucleotides line up with TRBD2. The sequence was obtained from a man aged 18-30 years with active or convalescent COVID-19. The specimen sequenced was peripheral blood. The CDR3 loop reads CASSLGLAGIESDTQYF. CDR3 in DNA: TGTGCCAGCAGCTTGGGACTAGCGGGAATTGAAAGTGATACGCAGTATTTT.